The next 7 T cell receptor beta chains were all read from a single sample in a study of molecular identifiers for immune sequencing clone quantification. TCRdb re-analysed the PCR reads in MiXCR, keeping a single row per CDR3 protein. The repertoire has 70,000 to 90,000 distinct CDR3 sequences, under 25% of them found once; the top ten carry roughly 1%. Sequencing used naive CD8+ T cells from blood, with Jurkat cell RNA spiked in. As for subset: FACS-sorted CD8+CD4-CCR7+CD45RA+ naive T cells. These receptors came from a human donor in good health. Some libraries in this study had Jurkat cell RNA spiked in.

The chain recombines TRBV5-1 with TRBJ1-1, with D perhaps matching TRBD1 (5 bases). The germline V and J ends were trimmed by 2 bases and 4 bases, with 15 bases remaining between them. This CDR3 is built from 15 residues. Germline CDR1 is SGHRS and CDR2 is YFSETQ. DNA for the CDR3: TGCGCCAGCAGCTTATCGTACGCAGGGTTCACTGAAGCTTTCTTT. Protein product: CASSLSYAGFTEAFF.

A remark on this clonotype: A much larger clonotype is one base distant, so this may be a read error. J is TRBJ1-4 and V is TRBV27, with TRBD1 matching 7 bases. Looked up from germline, CDR1 is MNHEY and CDR2 is SMNVEV (reference sequence). The CDR3 runs 15 residues. The CDR3 loop is CASRYRGLANEKLVF. CDR3 coding DNA: TGTGCCAGCAGGTATAGGGGGCTGGCTAATGAAAAACTGGTTTTT.

The rearrangement joins TRBV6-5 to TRBJ2-5; D might be TRBD1 or TRBD2, each matching 5 bases. Germline CDR1 is MNHEY and CDR2 is SVGAGI. The V end lost 0 bases, the J end lost 7 bases, and 18 bases lay between the germline ends. The CDR3 contains 16 residues. CDR3 protein: CASSYSTGPSPATQYF. In nucleotides, the CDR3 is TGTGCCAGCAGTTACTCGACGGGGCCGTCGCCAGCGACCCAGTACTTC.

This clonotype showed up many times. The rearrangement joins TRBV7-9 to TRBJ2-7, with D possibly being TRBD2 (5 bases). Germline V lookup: CDR1 SEHNR, CDR2 FQNEAQ (reference sequence). The V and J ends lost 7 bases and 0 bases respectively, with 22 bases between them. CDR3 length: 17 amino acids. The CDR3 nucleotides read TGTGCCAGCACCTCCCCTCGAGGTGGCGGGTCCTCCTACGAGCAGTACTTC. It translates to CASTSPRGGGSSYEQYF.

This clonotype was picked up many times. The chain recombines TRBV13 with TRBJ1-2, with D maybe TRBD1 (6 bases). Looked up from germline, CDR1 is PRHDT and CDR2 is FYEKMQ (reference sequence). V lost 5 bases and J lost 0, with 13 bases in between. The CDR3 runs 15 residues. The chain's CDR3 is CASSPGGSANYGYTF. In DNA, the CDR3 is TGTGCCAGCAGCCCGGGGGGCAGCGCTAACTATGGCTACACCTTC.

This clonotype has a count of ten or more. This sequence joins TRBV30 and TRBJ2-2; D not resolved. In germline, CDR1 is GTSNPN, CDR2 SVGIG (reference sequence). Trimming removed 0 bases at V and 3 bases at J, with 14 bases between. This CDR3 comprises 16 residues. The CDR3: CAWSVPMRQDTGELFF. In nucleotides, the CDR3 is TGTGCCTGGAGTGTACCCATGAGGCAAGACACCGGGGAGCTGTTTTTT.

This clonotype turned up a few times. This chain joins TRBV7-6 and TRBJ1-1, with no clear D. This CDR3 spans 15 amino acids. Germline V lookup: CDR1 SGHVS, CDR2 FNYEAQ. Between the trimmed V and J ends, which lost 1 base and 2 bases, there was a span of 11 bases. This CDR3 reads CASSLGPGTNTEAFF. The CDR3, as DNA: TGTGCCAGCAGCTTAGGTCCAGGAACTAACACTGAAGCTTTCTTT.